This entry concerns a single T cell receptor (beta chain). Its specificity is not known. CMV serostatus was not recorded for this donor. The data are from a study of cytomegalovirus exposure and HLA in healthy donors. The PCR made use of 60 Vbeta and 13 Jbeta primers. Only in-frame clones appear in the TCRdb table, and some are missing; sequencing was by immunoSEQ multiplex PCR. The sample has some 130,000 clones, 65% to 80% seen once. Study-wide findings and caveats: DRB1 showed the most TCR associations and HLA-C the fewest in a later analysis, as rates varied by HLA locus. Many donors carried some public TCRs, although rarity characterized most TCR sequences.

Sequencing was performed on PBMCs. The clonotype comes from a human donor in good health.

CDR3: CASSVQGSSSYEQYF. The CDR3 nucleotides read TGTGCCAGCAGCGTTCAGGGGAGTTCGTCCTACGAGCAGTACTTC. The chain couples TRBV9 to TRBJ2-7; TRBD1 might be the D (6 bases). With 2 bases removed from V and 1 base from J, the gap between germline ends came to 13 bases. The CDR3 sequence is 15 residues long. The germline V gene encodes CDR1 SGDLS and CDR2 YYNGEE.